The subject of this entry is one T cell receptor beta chain. Which antigen it targets is not known. This CDR3 is missing its conserved last phenylalanine or tryptophan, likely due to a read error. The DNA is left out, because the CDR3 cannot be placed on it with certainty; the CDR3 is given as TCRdb lists it. Using a constant-region primer and ProtoScript II reverse transcriptase, TCRbeta-specific cDNA was reverse-transcribed from about 540 ng total RNA. TCRbeta libraries were built with three nested multiplex PCR rounds, a slightly modified ARM-PCR procedure. Sample barcodes and Illumina adapters were added in a final 25-cycle PCR using Deep VentR polymerase. Before sequencing, amplicons between 200 and 500 bp were purified from gel using a QIAquick gel extraction kit. TCRbeta amplicons were sequenced on an Illumina HiSeq 2500 with 250-bp paired-end reads. The original pipeline was this. Quality trimming of reads was performed with Trimmomatic v0.33, and paired reads were merged with FLASH v1.2.11 so that full CDR3 sequences could be recovered. V, D and J germline segments were assigned to the rearranged TCRbeta sequences using MiGEC v1.2.1b. Clonotype statistics and Shannon-Wiener diversity indices were calculated with VDJtools v1.0.0. To reduce sampling bias, subsequent analyses other than the diversity analysis used only the 250 most abundant clonotypes in each sample. In TCRdb, the public reads were trimmed at Q25 with fastp and aligned with MiXCR, with productive beta chains retained. Each record represents a unique CDR3 protein, reported with the most common genes and DNA among its rows. What appears here as the V and J calls and clone size reflects TCRdb's work, not the paper's. A total of fewer than 50,000 distinct CDR3 sequences appear in this sample, more than 70% of them only once. The ten most abundant clones make up around 40% of the sample.

Without any cell sorting, total RNA and DNA were co-extracted from around 18-30 mg of bulk tissue using the AllPrep DNA/RNA mini kit. Between late 2015 and 2016, 4 or 5 patients in China with histopathologically diagnosed primary liver carcinoma had surgical resection. At the time of sampling, the patients were treatment-naive and had chronic HBV infection. Fresh tumor and adjacent tissue pieces were bisected; one half was stored in RNAlater at -80°C, the other sent for histology. The entry originates in a study of tumor-infiltrating lymphocytes in primary liver carcinoma (TCRdb year 2017). Some background on the complete study: The five patients, three men and two women aged 30 to 69 years, had hepatocellular carcinoma (four) or combined HCC and intrahepatic cholangiocarcinoma (one). The five patients had tumors of stage T1-T3 N0M0, with maximum diameters ranging from about 4.2 to 10 cm. Each sample produced about 3.5 to 7.13 million productive TCRbeta reads, and read depth showed no significant difference between tissue types. TCRbeta repertoire sequencing, expression microarrays and whole-exome sequencing were combined in the study across five regions of each liver tumor, with adjacent normal tissue and blood also included. A total of 35 specimens from 5 patients underwent TCRbeta repertoire sequencing, comprising some 25 tumor regions, 5 adjacent noncancerous liver tissues and 5 peripheral blood samples. Technical replicate repertoires showed high reproducibility, with mean shared-clone rates roughly 0.88 and correlation coefficients above 0.95. The study at large found these results: The top 250 clones accounted for a significantly greater share of the repertoire in tumors than in blood (p = 0.039). Bulk unsorted samples precluded comparing CD4+ and CD8+ T cell repertoires. The study included only five patients, and the authors note findings should be validated in a larger study. Pairs of tumor regions showed greater repertoire overlap (mean around 36%) than tumor-adjacent pairs (roughly 17%) or tumor-blood pairs (approximately 15%), which is consistent with antigen-driven expansion. Only the TCR beta chain was sequenced, which likely underestimates true repertoire diversity because unpaired alpha chains were not captured.

The sequenced material came from tumor-adjacent normal liver tissue. This receptor was obtained from a woman aged 30 to 39 with primary liver carcinoma and hepatitis B virus infection.

The CDR3 in this case is CARTQGGWRLQL. The chain joins TRBV11-2 to TRBJ1-2; the table calls TRBD1, which could not be checked here. The CDR3 length equals 12 residues, ends included. CDR1 and CDR2 are read off the germline V gene as SGHAT and FQNNGV.